The present entry profiles one T cell receptor (beta chain) with its context. Its target is not known. At one end the junction does not follow the germline gene, possibly because of a read error. The template was RNA from unsorted bulk tissue. This non-tumor lung sample came from over 3 cm beyond the tumor edge. Three rounds of nested PCR, following a modified ARM-PCR protocol, produced the TCRbeta library. MiXCR, applied by TCRdb to the multiplex PCR reads, yields one record per CDR3 protein. The sample yields about 80,000 distinct CDR3 sequences, approximately 81% seen once. The data belong to a study of tumor and adjacent non-tumor tissue in lung cancer. Germline V gene sequence: CDR1 SGHAT, CDR2 FQNNGV. The CDR3 has 14 residues. Study conclusions and caveats: Top 100 clones took a larger repertoire share in normal lung.

The rearrangement links TRBV11-2 to TRBJ2-5, with unresolved D. The sequence was obtained from a man aged 55 to 70 with non-small cell lung cancer. The sample was distant non-tumor lung tissue. The CDR3 DNA reads as TGTGCGAGCAGCTCTTGTCAGGTCCAAGAGACCCAGTACTTC. This sequence encodes CASSSCQVQETQYF.